The 23 T cell receptor beta chains given below trace back to one sample, sequenced in a study of cytomegalovirus exposure and HLA in healthy donors. Libraries were prepared by immunoSEQ multiplex PCR; TCRdb keeps only in-frame clonotypes and omits some of them. The sample yields roughly 130,000 clones, about nine tenths seen once. The source material was PBMCs. The origin of the receptors is a man aged 25-40 years in good health and CMV-seronegative.

The table lists this clone with a count of one. The chain carries TRBV5-1 and TRBJ2-1; a possible D gene is TRBD2 (5 bases). CDR1 and CDR2 (germline): SGHRS, YFSETQ. Trimming left V 2 bases short and J 3 bases short, with 12 bases between. CDR3 size: 15 residues. The CDR3 region has the DNA TGCGCCAGCAGCTTTACCCGGACTGGCTACAATGAGCAGTTCTTC. This codes for CASSFTRTGYNEQFF.

In DNA form, the CDR3 reads TGCGCCAGCAGCCAAGATGGAGGGGGCAAGTGGAATGAAAAACTGTTTTTT. Translated, it gives CASSQDGGGKWNEKLFF. This chain joins TRBV4-3 and TRBJ1-4, with 7 bases that match TRBD1. The CDR3 extends over 17 amino acids. Germline V lookup: CDR1 LGHNA, CDR2 YSLEER. The trim removed 0 bases at V and 5 bases at J, leaving 9 bases unmatched.

V is TRBV7-9 and J is TRBJ1-2, with 10 bases fitting TRBD1. The ends lost 5 bases at V and 2 bases at J; junction bases unmatched: 8. This CDR3 is built from 16 residues. Germline V gives CDR1 SEHNR, CDR2 FQNEAQ (reference sequence). Here the CDR3 reads CASSPAGTGVNYGYTF. The CDR3 nucleotides are TGTGCCAGCAGCCCCGCTGGGACAGGGGTAAACTATGGCTACACCTTC.

This rearrangement joins TRBV7-6 to TRBJ1-3; 8 positions agree with TRBD1. Trimming cost V 5 bases and J 1 base; bases outside gene matches: 4. The germline gives CDR1 SGHVS, CDR2 FNYEAQ. The CDR3 has 15 amino acids. The CDR3 is CASSPDRESGNTIYF. The CDR3 DNA reads as TGTGCCAGCAGCCCGGACAGGGAATCTGGAAACACCATATATTTT.

The V gene is TRBV5-4, the J gene TRBJ1-1, with 8 bases matching TRBD1. The CDR3 length is 14 residues. Unmatched junction bases numbered 6, after V lost 4 bases and J lost 4 bases. CDR1 and CDR2 from the germline V gene are SGHNT and YYREEE (reference sequence). CDR3 bases: TGTGCCAGCAGCACCAGGGACAGGATCACTGAAGCTTTCTTT. This encodes CASSTRDRITEAFF.

The V gene is TRBV28, the J gene TRBJ1-1, with 8 bases lining up with TRBD1. With 8 bases clipped from V and 5 bases from J, the junction kept 7 bases outside the gene matches. CDR3 size: 13 residues. Germline V lookup: CDR1 MDHEN, CDR2 SYDVKM. The CDR3 sequence is CASVDRVRTEAFF. CDR3 sequence (DNA): TGTGCCAGCGTGGACAGGGTGAGGACTGAAGCTTTCTTT.

The chain joins TRBV7-9 to TRBJ1-4; D unclear. The ends were cut back, 5 bases at V and 0 bases at J, with 7 bases in the middle. The CDR3 totals 14 residues. Germline loops: CDR1 SEHNR, CDR2 FQNEAQ (reference sequence). The CDR3 DNA reads as TGTGCCAGCAGCCGCACTGCAACTAATGAAAAACTGTTTTTT. It is translated as CASSRTATNEKLFF.

The genes are TRBV7-2 and TRBJ1-2; weak D call: TRBD1 (5 bases). Trimming took 3 bases from V and 2 from J, leaving 16 bases between them. This CDR3 contains 16 residues. Germline V gene lookup returns CDR1 SGHTA and CDR2 FQGNSA. CDR3 in DNA: TGTGCCAGCAGCTTCTTTGGGGGGGAGACGAACTATGGCTACACCTTC. As protein: CASSFFGGETNYGYTF. Full variable domain (outside the CDR3, taken from reference TRBV7-2 and TRBJ1-2): GAGVSQSPSNKVTEKGKDVELRCDPISGHTALYWYRQSLGQGLEFLIYFQGNSAPDKSGLPSDRFSAERTGGSVSTLTIQRTQQEDSAVYLCASSFFGGETNYGYTFGSGTRLTVV.

The V call is TRBV2, the J call TRBJ2-6; 7 nucleotides agree with TRBD1. The trim removed 3 bases at V and 2 bases at J, leaving 1 base unmatched. The CDR3 has 15 amino acids. Germline V lookup: CDR1 SNHLY, CDR2 FYNNEI. The DNA of the CDR3 is TGTGCCAGCAGTGACGGACAGGCTGGGGCCAACGTCCTGACTTTC. Protein sequence: CASSDGQAGANVLTF.

The chain links TRBV27 to TRBJ2-7; no reliable D call. The germline gives CDR1 MNHEY, CDR2 SMNVEV (reference sequence). The CDR3 contains 13 residues. The germline V and J ends were trimmed by 5 bases and 7 bases, with 15 bases remaining between them. CDR3 protein: CASSPHPLREQYF. The CDR3 DNA reads as TGTGCCAGCAGTCCCCACCCACTACGGGAGCAGTACTTC.

This sequence joins TRBV27 and TRBJ2-7; TRBD2 agrees at 13 bases. V was clipped by 7 bases and J by 7 bases; unmatched bases: 10. Germline CDR1 and CDR2: MNHEY and SMNVEV (reference sequence). This CDR3 has 15 amino acids. For the CDR3, the DNA is TGTGCCAGCAACCCAAGGACTAGCGGGGGAGGTGAGCAGTACTTC. Amino acid sequence: CASNPRTSGGGEQYF.

The chain links TRBV28 to TRBJ2-7, with D maybe TRBD1 (5 bases). Trimming pared 5 bases from V and 1 base from J, leaving 6 bases between. The germline V gene encodes CDR1 MDHEN and CDR2 SYDVKM. The CDR3 consists of 12 residues. CDR3 amino acids: CASSRQSYEQYF. CDR3 coding DNA: TGTGCCAGCAGTCGACAGTCCTACGAGCAGTACTTC.

The chain joins TRBV7-9 to TRBJ2-7, with TRBD2 as a possible D gene (5 bases). The germline gives CDR1 SEHNR, CDR2 FQNEAQ (reference sequence). V was cut by 2 bases and J by 7 bases, with 12 bases left in between. CDR3 length equals 13 residues. DNA for the CDR3: TGTGCCAGCAGCTTAACGGGTCGGGGAGAGCAGTACTTC. Amino acids: CASSLTGRGEQYF.

The V and J genes are TRBV4-2 and TRBJ1-5; no clear D gene. The CDR3 is made up of 13 amino acids. V lost 0 bases, J lost 13 bases, and 13 bases lay in between. Looked up from germline, CDR1 is LGHNA and CDR2 is YNFKEQ. The CDR3 DNA follows: TGTGCCAGCAGCCAAGAAGCGAGTATCCTTCAGCATTTT. Its translation is CASSQEASILQHF.

The V gene is TRBV12-5, the J gene TRBJ2-3, with 10 bases aligning to TRBD1. The CDR3 extends over 13 amino acids. The V segment lost 2 bases and the J segment 10 bases; nucleotides outside the gene matches: 3. From germline, CDR1 is LGHNT and CDR2 FRNRAP. In DNA form, the CDR3 reads TGTGCTAGTGGTTTGCCGGGGACAGGGGCGCAGTATTTT. Its protein product is CASGLPGTGAQYF.

The J gene is TRBJ2-7, the V gene TRBV11-2; D gene unclear. Trimming shortened V by 2 bases and J by 4 bases, and 12 bases separated the two germline ends. Germline values: CDR1 SGHAT, CDR2 FQNNGV. This CDR3 contains 14 residues. For the CDR3, the DNA is TGTGCCAGCAGCTTATCAGAATATCCATACGAGCAGTACTTC. This sequence encodes CASSLSEYPYEQYF.

Worth noting for this clone: Sequence at one end of the junction differs from germline and may be a read error. The V call is TRBV25-1, the J call TRBJ1-4, with D unresolved. The CDR3 is 14 amino acids. Per the germline V gene, CDR1 is MGHDK and CDR2 is SYGVNS. CDR3 nucleotide sequence: TGTGCCAGCAGTGAATGGGCTGGAAATGAAAAGCTGTTTTTT. This codes for CASSEWAGNEKLFF.

The rearrangement links TRBV7-9 to TRBJ1-3, with D possibly being TRBD1 (5 bases). Germline assignment: CDR1 SEHNR and CDR2 FQNEAQ (reference sequence). The CDR3 consists of 15 residues. The V end lost 5 bases, the J end lost 8 bases, and 19 bases lay between the germline ends. CDR3 in amino acids: CASSPRSGGGDTIYF. CDR3 nucleotides: TGTGCCAGCAGCCCCCGATCTGGTGGGGGGGACACCATATATTTT.

Worth noting for this clone: Other DNA variants within this sample encode the same CDR3. The chain couples TRBV4-3 to TRBJ2-2; D possibly corresponds to TRBD1 (6 bases). The length of the CDR3 is 15 residues. Per the germline V gene, CDR1 is LGHNA and CDR2 is YSLEER. Between the trimmed V and J ends, which lost 1 base and 0 bases, there was a span of 6 bases. The CDR3 loop is CASSQGTANTGELFF. The DNA of the CDR3 is TGCGCCAGCAGCCAAGGGACAGCGAACACCGGGGAGCTGTTTTTT.

The V and J genes are TRBV5-4 and TRBJ2-1, with a possible D match to TRBD1 (6 bases). CDR3 size: 16 residues. Germline values: CDR1 SGHNT, CDR2 YYREEE (reference sequence). The ends were cut back, 4 bases at V and 1 base at J, with 15 bases in the middle. CDR3 loop: CASSPNGQSSYNEQFF. The CDR3 coding sequence is TGTGCCAGCAGCCCGAATGGACAGTCTTCCTACAATGAGCAGTTCTTC.

The rearrangement links TRBV2 to TRBJ1-2, with no clear D. The germline V gene encodes CDR1 SNHLY and CDR2 FYNNEI. The CDR3 is made up of 13 amino acids. Trimming removed 3 bases from V and 2 bases from J, with 7 bases in between. The CDR3 is CASSEGLNYGYTF. CDR3 in DNA: TGTGCCAGCAGTGAGGGCCTGAACTATGGCTACACCTTC.

CDR3: CASSPQGADQPQHF. In DNA, the CDR3 is TGCGCCAGCAGTCCACAGGGCGCCGATCAGCCCCAGCATTTT. The J gene is TRBJ1-5, the V gene TRBV5-1; the D gene is possibly TRBD1 (6 bases). From germline, CDR1 is SGHRS and CDR2 YFSETQ. The V gene lost 5 bases and the J gene lost 5 bases, with 14 bases spanning the gap. The CDR3 extends over 14 amino acids.

CDR3 sequence: CASGQGWTYEQYF. CDR3 DNA sequence: TGTGCCAGTGGACAGGGGTGGACCTACGAGCAGTACTTC. The rearrangement links TRBV6-1 to TRBJ2-7; TRBD1 matches 9 bases. Germline CDR1 is MNHNS and CDR2 is SASEGT. V shed 9 bases and J 2 bases; nucleotides not matched to a gene: 5. This CDR3 region has 13 residues.